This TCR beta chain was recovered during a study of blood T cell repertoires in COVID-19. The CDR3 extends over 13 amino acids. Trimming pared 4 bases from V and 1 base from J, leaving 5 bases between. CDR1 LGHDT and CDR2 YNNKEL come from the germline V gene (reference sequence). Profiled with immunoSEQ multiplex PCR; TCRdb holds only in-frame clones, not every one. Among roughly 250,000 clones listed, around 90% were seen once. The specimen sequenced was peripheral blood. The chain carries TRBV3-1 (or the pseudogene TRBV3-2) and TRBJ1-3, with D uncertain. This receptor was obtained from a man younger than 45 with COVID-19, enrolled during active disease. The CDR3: CASSPTSGNTIYF. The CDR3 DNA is TGTGCCAGCAGCCCTACGTCTGGAAACACCATATATTTT.